This T cell receptor (beta chain) was retrieved from a study of cytomegalovirus exposure and HLA in healthy donors. Study at large: Approximately 190 million T cells yielded more than 95 million unique TCR beta sequences, as an earlier analysis found. Around four fifths of 398 genotyped donors fell in the Caucasian-associated ancestry cluster. Study-wide points: Data from an earlier analysis indicated that most TCR beta V segments were productive either about 87% or about 30% of the time.

The PCR ran on 60 Vbeta and 13 Jbeta primers. The table came from immunoSEQ multiplex PCR; TCRdb's copy has only in-frame clones and leaves some out. The sample has about 160,000 clones, approximately 80% seen once. The junction had 7 bases not matched to a gene; V was cut back by 2 bases and J by 4 bases. The germline V gene encodes CDR1 MNHEY and CDR2 SMNVEV (reference sequence). CDR3 length: 15 amino acids. This clone came up a few times. Antigen: not known. The V gene is TRBV27, the J gene TRBJ1-2, with 7 bases fitting TRBD1. What was sequenced was PBMCs. This TCR derives from a woman aged 50 to 60 in good health and CMV-seronegative. The CDR3 DNA sequence: TGTGCCAGCAGTTTAAACCGGGACAGACCCTATGGCTACACCTTC. Encoded protein: CASSLNRDRPYGYTF.